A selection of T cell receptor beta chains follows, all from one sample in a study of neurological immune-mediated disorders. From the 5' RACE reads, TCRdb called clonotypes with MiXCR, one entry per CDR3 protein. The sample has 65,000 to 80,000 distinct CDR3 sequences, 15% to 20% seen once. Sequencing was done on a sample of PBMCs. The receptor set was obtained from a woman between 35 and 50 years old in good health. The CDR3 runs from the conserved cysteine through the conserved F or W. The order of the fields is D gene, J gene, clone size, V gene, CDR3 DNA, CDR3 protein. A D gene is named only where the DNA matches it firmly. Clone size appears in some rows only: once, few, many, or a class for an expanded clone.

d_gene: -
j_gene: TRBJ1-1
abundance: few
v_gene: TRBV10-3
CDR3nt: TGTGCCATCAGTGACGGACCGAACACTGAAGCTTTCTTT
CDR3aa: CAISDGPNTEAFF

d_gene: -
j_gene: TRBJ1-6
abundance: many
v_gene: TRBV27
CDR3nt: TGTGCCAGCAAAGTCGGGACGTGGAATTCACCCCTCCACTTT
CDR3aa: CASKVGTWNSPLHF

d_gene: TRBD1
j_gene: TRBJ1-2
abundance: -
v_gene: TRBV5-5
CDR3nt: TGTGCCATCGGCCTAGAGGGGACAGGGCCGGAGGGCTACACCTTC
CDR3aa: CAIGLEGTGPEGYTF

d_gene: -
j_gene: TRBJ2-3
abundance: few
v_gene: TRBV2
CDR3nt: TGTGCCAGCAGTTCTAGGTGGGGAACAGATACGCAGTATTTT
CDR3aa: CASSSRWGTDTQYF

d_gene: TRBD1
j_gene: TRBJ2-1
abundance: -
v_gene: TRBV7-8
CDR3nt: TGTGCCAGCAGCATTGGCGGGACAGGTATGTACAATGAGAAGTTCTTC
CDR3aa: CASSIGGTGMYNEKFF

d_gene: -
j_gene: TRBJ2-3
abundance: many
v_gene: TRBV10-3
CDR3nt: TGTGCCATCAGTGAGTCTTACATCAGCACAGATACGCAGTATTTT
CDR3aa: CAISESYISTDTQYF

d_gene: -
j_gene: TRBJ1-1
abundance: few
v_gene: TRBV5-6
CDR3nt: TGTGCCAGCAGCTTGGCCATAGAGGTTAGAAACACTGAAGCTTTCTTT
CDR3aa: CASSLAIEVRNTEAFF

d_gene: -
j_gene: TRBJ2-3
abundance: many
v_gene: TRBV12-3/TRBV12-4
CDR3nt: TGTGCCAGCAGTACCGGGACGAGCACAGATACGCAGTATTTT
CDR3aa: CASSTGTSTDTQYF

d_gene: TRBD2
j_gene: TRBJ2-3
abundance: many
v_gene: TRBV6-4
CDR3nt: TGTGCCAGCAGTGACTCGACTAGCGGGGGGGCAGATACGCAGTATTTT
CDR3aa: CASSDSTSGGADTQYF

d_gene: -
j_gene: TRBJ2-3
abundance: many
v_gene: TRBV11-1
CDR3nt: TGTGCCAGCAGCTTTCAAGGGATGGATACGCAGTATTTT
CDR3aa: CASSFQGMDTQYF

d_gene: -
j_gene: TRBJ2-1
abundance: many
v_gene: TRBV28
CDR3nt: TGTGCCAGCAGTTCCAGACAGTCCCTCGTGCAGTTCTTC
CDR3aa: CASSSRQSLVQFF

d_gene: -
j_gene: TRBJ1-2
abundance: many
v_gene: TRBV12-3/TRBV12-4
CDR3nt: TGTGCCAGCGGCCAGGGCTCTGGCTACACCTTC
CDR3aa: CASGQGSGYTF

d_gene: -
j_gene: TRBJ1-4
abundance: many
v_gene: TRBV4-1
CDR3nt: TGCGCCAGCAGCCCGACGGACCATAATGAAAAACTGTTTTTT
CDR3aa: CASSPTDHNEKLFF

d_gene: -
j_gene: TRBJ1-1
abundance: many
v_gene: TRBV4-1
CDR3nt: TGCGCCAGCAGCCAAGCCCAGGAGCTTGTGAACACTGAAGCTTTCTTT
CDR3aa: CASSQAQELVNTEAFF

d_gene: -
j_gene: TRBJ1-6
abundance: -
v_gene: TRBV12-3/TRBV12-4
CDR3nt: TGTGCCAGCAGACCCGGGGATTCACCCCTCCACTTT
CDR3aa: CASRPGDSPLHF